Shown below are 9 T cell receptor beta chains from a single sample sequenced in a study of blood T cells in healthy people across ages. With a J-beta primer mix and a sample-barcoded 5' primer, a second PCR ran about 6 to 11 cycles. TCRdb re-derived calls from the 5' RACE reads in MiXCR, one entry per CDR3 protein. The table lists about 1,000,000 distinct CDR3 sequences, around 43% of them singletons. The sample was blood. These receptors were obtained from a woman aged 55 to 70 in good health.

The J gene is TRBJ2-1, the V gene TRBV5-1; D is unclear. Per the germline V gene, CDR1 is SGHRS and CDR2 is YFSETQ. Between the trimmed V and J ends, which lost 0 bases and 9 bases, there was a span of 10 bases. The CDR3 runs 13 residues. Here the CDR3 reads CASSLAVASEQFF. In DNA, the CDR3 is TGCGCCAGCAGCTTGGCGGTAGCCAGTGAGCAGTTCTTC.

The CDR3: CASSAGVYNEQFF. CDR3 sequence (DNA): TGTGCCAGCAGTGCGGGGGTCTACAATGAGCAGTTCTTC. V gene TRBV12-3 or TRBV12-4 combines with J gene TRBJ2-1; 7 bases agree with TRBD2. V dropped 5 bases and J dropped 3; count of bases not matched to a gene: 1. This CDR3 is 13 amino acids long.

About this clonotype itself: A much bigger clone sits one base away, suggesting this may be a read error. The rearrangement links TRBV7-9 to TRBJ2-3, with D unresolved. Germline lookup yields CDR1 SEHNR and CDR2 FQNEAQ (reference sequence). The CDR3 is 14 amino acids. The V gene lost 5 bases and the J gene lost 2 bases, with 11 bases spanning the gap. Here the CDR3 reads CASSVTESTDTQYF. CDR3 bases: TGTGCCAGCAGCGTCACCGAGTCCACAGATACGCAGTATTTT.

V and J are TRBV3-1 and TRBJ2-7, with 8 bases lining up with TRBD2. The J call may be wrong; the DNA end is better matched by TRBJ2-5. From germline, CDR1 is LGHDT and CDR2 YNNKEL (reference sequence). This CDR3 is built from 15 residues. The CDR3 loop is CASSEGLGGMETQYF. CDR3 bases: TGTGCCAGCAGCGAGGGACTAGGAGGGATGGAGACCCAGTACTTC.

This clonotype was picked up many times. V is TRBV20-1 and J is TRBJ2-3; TRBD2 matches at 8 bases. The ends lost 3 bases at V and 0 bases at J; junction bases unmatched: 5. Germline-derived CDR1 and CDR2 are DFQATT and SNEGSKA (reference sequence). The CDR3 runs to 15 residues. CDR3 residues: CSASKASGSTDTQYF. The CDR3 DNA reads as TGCAGTGCTAGTAAAGCTAGCGGGAGCACAGATACGCAGTATTTT.

Many counts were recorded for this clonotype. The chain couples TRBV12-3 or TRBV12-4 to TRBJ2-7, with D tentatively TRBD2 (6 bases). The CDR3 extends over 12 amino acids. The V and J ends lost 4 bases and 3 bases respectively, with 7 bases between them. Written as DNA, the CDR3 is TGTGCCAGCAGTTCGGGAGTCTACGAGCAGTACTTC. Translation: CASSSGVYEQYF.

CDR3 region: CASSYDRVRYNEQFF. The CDR3 DNA reads as TGTGCCAGCAGTTACGACAGGGTCCGCTACAATGAGCAGTTCTTC. The rearrangement joins TRBV6-5 to TRBJ2-1, with 7 bases aligning to TRBD1. The J segment lost 3 bases and the V segment lost 2 bases, leaving 4 bases of the junction unmatched. CDR3 length: 15 amino acids. Germline lookup yields CDR1 MNHEY and CDR2 SVGAGI.

This sequence joins TRBV15 and TRBJ2-2; no reliable D call. Germline assignment: CDR1 LNHNV and CDR2 YYDKDF (reference sequence). The CDR3 has 14 residues. The germline V and J ends were trimmed by 5 bases and 6 bases, with 13 bases remaining between them. The CDR3 coding sequence is TGTGCCACCAGCGGAAGAGGCGAGGCCGGGGAGCTGTTTTTT. Its translation: CATSGRGEAGELFF.

This chain connects TRBV10-1 to TRBJ2-1; D remains ambiguous. The CDR3 sequence is 14 residues long. V was shortened by 4 bases and J by 2 bases, with 9 bases between the two germline ends. CDR1 and CDR2 (germline): WNHNN, SYGVQD (reference sequence). The CDR3 is CASSVDDTYNEQFF. The CDR3 bases are TGCGCCAGCAGTGTGGATGATACCTACAATGAGCAGTTCTTC.